The source of this TCR beta chain is a study of blood T cell repertoires in COVID-19. Whole-study context: The cDNA or gDNA used as material had been derived from T cells, B-cell-depleted T cells, or PBMCs.

In the source study's methods: Quantification of nucleated cells was approximated via reference gene primer amplification. Sequencing used immunoSEQ multiplex PCR; TCRdb keeps in-frame clones, though not all of them. The V and J calls and the clone size are those of that table, but D and trimming were determined from the DNA. The sample contains 140,000 to 150,000 clones, about 87% of which appear only once. CDR1 and CDR2 (germline): SGHDT, YYEEEE. V shed 4 bases and J 0 bases; nucleotides not matched to a gene: 7. This CDR3 comprises 15 residues. This clone appeared once. This receptor was taken from a man aged 50 to 60 who had recovered from COVID-19. The material sequenced was peripheral blood. The chain is built from TRBV5-6 and TRBJ2-7, with 7 positions matching TRBD1. CDR3 nucleotide sequence: TGTGCCAGCAGCGTGGACAGGCCTTACTCCTACGAGCAGTACTTC. Residues: CASSVDRPYSYEQYF.